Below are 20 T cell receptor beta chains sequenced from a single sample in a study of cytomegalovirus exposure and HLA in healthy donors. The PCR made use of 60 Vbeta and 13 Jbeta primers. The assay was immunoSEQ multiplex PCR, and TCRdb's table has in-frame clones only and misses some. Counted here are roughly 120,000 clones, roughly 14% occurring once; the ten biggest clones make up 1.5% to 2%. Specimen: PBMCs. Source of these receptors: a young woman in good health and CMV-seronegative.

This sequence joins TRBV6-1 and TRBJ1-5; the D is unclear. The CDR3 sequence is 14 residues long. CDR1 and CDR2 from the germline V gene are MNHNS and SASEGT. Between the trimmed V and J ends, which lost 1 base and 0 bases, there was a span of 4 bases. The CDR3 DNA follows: TGTGCCAGCAGTGAAGGACATAGCAATCAGCCCCAGCATTTT. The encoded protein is CASSEGHSNQPQHF.

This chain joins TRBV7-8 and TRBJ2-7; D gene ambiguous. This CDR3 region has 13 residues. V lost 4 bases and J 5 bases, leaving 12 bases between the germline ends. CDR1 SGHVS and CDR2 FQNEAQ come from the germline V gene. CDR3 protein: CASSSRYRDEQYF. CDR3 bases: TGTGCCAGCAGCTCAAGATATCGGGACGAGCAGTACTTC.

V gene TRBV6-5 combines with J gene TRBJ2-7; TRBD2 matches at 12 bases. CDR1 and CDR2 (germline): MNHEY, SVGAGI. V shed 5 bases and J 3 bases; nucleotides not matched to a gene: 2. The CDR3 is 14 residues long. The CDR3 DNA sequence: TGTGCCAGCAGTCGACTAGCGGGGGACTACGAGCAGTACTTC. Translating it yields CASSRLAGDYEQYF.

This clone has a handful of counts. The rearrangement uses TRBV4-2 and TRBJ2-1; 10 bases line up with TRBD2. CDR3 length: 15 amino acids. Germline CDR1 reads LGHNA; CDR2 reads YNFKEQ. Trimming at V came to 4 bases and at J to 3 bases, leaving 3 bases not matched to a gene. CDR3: CASSRGLADYNEQFF. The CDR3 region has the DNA TGTGCCAGCAGCCGTGGACTAGCGGACTACAATGAGCAGTTCTTC.

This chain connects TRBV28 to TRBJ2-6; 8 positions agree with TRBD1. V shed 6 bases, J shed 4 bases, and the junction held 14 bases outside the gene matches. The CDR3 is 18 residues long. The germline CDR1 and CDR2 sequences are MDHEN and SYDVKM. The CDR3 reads CASRPNGQGSAGANVLTF. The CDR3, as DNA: TGTGCCAGCAGGCCGAACGGACAGGGTAGCGCAGGGGCCAACGTCCTGACTTTC.

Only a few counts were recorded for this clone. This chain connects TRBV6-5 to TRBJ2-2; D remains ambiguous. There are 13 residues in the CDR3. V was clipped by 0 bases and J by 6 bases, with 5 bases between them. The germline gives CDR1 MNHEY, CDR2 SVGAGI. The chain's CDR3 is CASSYSLSGELFF. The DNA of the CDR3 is TGTGCCAGCAGTTACTCCCTATCCGGGGAGCTGTTTTTT.

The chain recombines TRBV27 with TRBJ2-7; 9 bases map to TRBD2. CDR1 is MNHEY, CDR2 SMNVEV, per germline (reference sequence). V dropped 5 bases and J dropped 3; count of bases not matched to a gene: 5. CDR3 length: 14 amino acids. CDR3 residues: CASSLSGSIYEQYF. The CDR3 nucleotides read TGTGCCAGCAGTCTTAGCGGGAGTATCTACGAGCAGTACTTC.

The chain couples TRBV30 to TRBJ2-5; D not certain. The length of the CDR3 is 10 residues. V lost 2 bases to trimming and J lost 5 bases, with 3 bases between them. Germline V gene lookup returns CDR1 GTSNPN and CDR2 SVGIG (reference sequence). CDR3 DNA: TGTGCCTGGAGTCGGGAGACCCAGTACTTC. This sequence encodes CAWSRETQYF.

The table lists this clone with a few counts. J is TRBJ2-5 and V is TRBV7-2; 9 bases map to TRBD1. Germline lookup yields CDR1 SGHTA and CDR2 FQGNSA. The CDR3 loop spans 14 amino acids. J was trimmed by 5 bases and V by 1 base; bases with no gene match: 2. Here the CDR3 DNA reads TGTGCCAGCAGCTTAGACAGGGGGCTGGAGACCCAGTACTTC. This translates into CASSLDRGLETQYF. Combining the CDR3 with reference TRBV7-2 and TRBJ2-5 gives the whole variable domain GAGVSQSPSNKVTEKGKDVELRCDPISGHTALYWYRQSLGQGLEFLIYFQGNSAPDKSGLPSDRFSAERTGGSVSTLTIQRTQQEDSAVYLCASSLDRGLETQYFGPGTRLLVL.

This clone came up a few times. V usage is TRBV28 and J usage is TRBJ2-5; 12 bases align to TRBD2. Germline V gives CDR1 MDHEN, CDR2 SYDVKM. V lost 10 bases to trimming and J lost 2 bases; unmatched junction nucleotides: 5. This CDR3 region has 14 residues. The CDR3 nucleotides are TGTGCCACTAGACTAGCGGGAGAGCAAGAGACCCAGTACTTC. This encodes CATRLAGEQETQYF.

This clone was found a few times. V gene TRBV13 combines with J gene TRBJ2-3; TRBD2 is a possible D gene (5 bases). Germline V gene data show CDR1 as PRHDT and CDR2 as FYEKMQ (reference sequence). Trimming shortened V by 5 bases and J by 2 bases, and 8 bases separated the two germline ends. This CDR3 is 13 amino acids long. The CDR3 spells CASSRLNTDTQYF. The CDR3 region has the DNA TGTGCCAGCAGCAGACTAAACACAGATACGCAGTATTTT.

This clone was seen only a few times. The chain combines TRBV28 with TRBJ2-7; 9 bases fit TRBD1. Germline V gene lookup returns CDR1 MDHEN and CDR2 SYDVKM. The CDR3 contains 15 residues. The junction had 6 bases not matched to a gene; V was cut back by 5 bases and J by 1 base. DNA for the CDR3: TGTGCCAGCAGTCCAAGGGGGACAGGGTCCTACGAGCAGTACTTC. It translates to CASSPRGTGSYEQYF.

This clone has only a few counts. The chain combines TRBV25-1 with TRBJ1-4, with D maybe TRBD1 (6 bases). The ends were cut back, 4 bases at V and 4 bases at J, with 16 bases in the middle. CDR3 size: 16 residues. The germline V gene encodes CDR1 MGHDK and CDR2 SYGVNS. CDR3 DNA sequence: TGTGCCAGCAGTGTAATAGGGGGTCCACTTAATGAAAAACTGTTTTTT. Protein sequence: CASSVIGGPLNEKLFF.

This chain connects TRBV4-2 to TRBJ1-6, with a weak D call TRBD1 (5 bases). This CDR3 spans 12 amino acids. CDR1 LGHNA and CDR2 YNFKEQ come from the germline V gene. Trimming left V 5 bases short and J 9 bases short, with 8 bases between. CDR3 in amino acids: CASSFTGSPLHF. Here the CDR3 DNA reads TGTGCCAGCAGCTTTACAGGTTCACCCCTCCACTTT.

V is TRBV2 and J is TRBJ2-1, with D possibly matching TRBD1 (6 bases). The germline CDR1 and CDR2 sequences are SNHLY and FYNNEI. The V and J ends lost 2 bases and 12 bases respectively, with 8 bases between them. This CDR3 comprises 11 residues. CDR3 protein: CASSEKDRQFF. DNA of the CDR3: TGTGCCAGCAGTGAAAAGGACAGGCAGTTCTTC.

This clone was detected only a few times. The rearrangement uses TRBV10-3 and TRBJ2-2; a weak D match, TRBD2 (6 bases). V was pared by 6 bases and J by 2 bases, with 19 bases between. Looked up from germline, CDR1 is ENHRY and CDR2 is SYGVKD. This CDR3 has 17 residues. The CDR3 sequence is CAIRSSGTGTNTGELFF. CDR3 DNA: TGTGCCATCAGGTCTTCGGGGACTGGTACAAACACCGGGGAGCTGTTTTTT.

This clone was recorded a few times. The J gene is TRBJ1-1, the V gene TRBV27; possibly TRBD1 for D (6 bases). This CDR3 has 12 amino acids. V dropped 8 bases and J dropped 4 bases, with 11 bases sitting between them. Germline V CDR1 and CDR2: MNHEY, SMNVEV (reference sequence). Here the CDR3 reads CASRTGPTEAFF. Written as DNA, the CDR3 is TGTGCCAGCCGAACAGGGCCCACTGAAGCTTTCTTT.

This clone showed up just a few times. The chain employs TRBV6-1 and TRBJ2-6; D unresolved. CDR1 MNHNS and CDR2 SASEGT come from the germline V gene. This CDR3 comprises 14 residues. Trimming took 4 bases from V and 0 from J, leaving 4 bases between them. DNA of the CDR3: TGTGCCAGCAGTGGCAGCTCTGGGGCCAACGTCCTGACTTTC. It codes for CASSGSSGANVLTF.

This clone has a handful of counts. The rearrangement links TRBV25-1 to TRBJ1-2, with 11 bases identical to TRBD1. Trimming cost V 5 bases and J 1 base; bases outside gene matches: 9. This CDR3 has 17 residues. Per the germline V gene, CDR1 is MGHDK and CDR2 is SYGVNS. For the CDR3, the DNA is TGTGCCAGCAGTCTCACCGGGACAGGGGGGTATAACTATGGCTACACCTTC. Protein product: CASSLTGTGGYNYGYTF.

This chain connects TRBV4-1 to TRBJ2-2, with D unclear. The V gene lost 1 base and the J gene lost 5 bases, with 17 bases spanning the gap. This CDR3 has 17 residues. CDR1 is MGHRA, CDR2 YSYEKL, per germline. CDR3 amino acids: CASSQGIAPERTGELFF. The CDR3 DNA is TGCGCCAGCAGCCAAGGTATCGCCCCTGAGAGGACCGGGGAGCTGTTTTTT.